What follows are 9 T cell receptor beta chains derived from one specimen sequenced in a study of blood T cells in healthy people across ages. PCR was performed a second time for 7 to 11 cycles using a sample-barcoded 5' primer and a J-beta primer mix. TCRdb reprocessed the 5' RACE reads via MiXCR and lists one record per CDR3 protein. Here the sample spans about 930,000 distinct CDR3 sequences, under 35% being singletons. This same sample was also taken into another study, of T cells of mothers and their children.

Sequencing was done on a sample of blood. The receptor set was obtained from a woman in her 40s in good health.

A note on this clonotype: It may be a read error: a sequence one base away is much more abundant. The chain combines TRBV29-1 with TRBJ2-5; possibly TRBD1 or TRBD2 for D (5 bases each). The J call may be in error: the DNA end matches TRBJ2-7 better. Germline V CDR1 and CDR2: SQVTM, ANQGSEA. CDR3 length equals 13 residues. The CDR3 sequence is CSVESRGPYEQYF. The CDR3 DNA reads as TGCAGCGTTGAGTCTCGGGGACCCTACGAGCAGTACTTC.

CDR3 region: CASSAGNVETQYF. The CDR3 DNA is TGTGCCAGCAGCGCTGGGAATGTAGAGACCCAGTACTTC. This chain connects TRBV9 to TRBJ2-5, with D unresolved. With 3 bases removed from V and 4 bases from J, the gap between germline ends came to 10 bases. The CDR3 sequence is 13 residues long. CDR1 SGDLS and CDR2 YYNGEE come from the germline V gene.

This clonotype has at least ten counts. The chain joins TRBV7-2 to TRBJ2-7; TRBD1 aligns across 7 bases. The V and J ends lost 1 base and 6 bases, in that order; junction bases with no gene match: 9. The CDR3 extends over 15 amino acids. Germline V gene sequence: CDR1 SGHTA, CDR2 FQGNSA. CDR3 amino acids: CASSLETGKGFEQYF. As DNA, the CDR3 is TGTGCCAGCAGCTTAGAGACAGGGAAAGGCTTCGAGCAGTACTTC.

The sample holds many counts of this clonotype. V gene TRBV7-6 combines with J gene TRBJ2-3, with TRBD2 identical over 12 bases. Losses at the gene ends were 8 bases for V and 6 bases for J; bases not matched to a gene: 9. CDR3 length equals 15 residues. Germline CDR1 SGHVS, CDR2 FNYEAQ. CDR3 sequence reads: CASRSSGGALDTQYF. The CDR3 DNA is TGTGCCAGCCGCTCTAGCGGGGGGGCTTTGGATACGCAGTATTTT.

The CDR3 sequence: CASSDNVGVNEQFF. CDR3 in DNA: TGCGCCAGCAGTGATAATGTGGGAGTGAATGAGCAGTTCTTC. This chain joins TRBV10-1 and TRBJ2-1; TRBD2 might be the D (5 bases). Germline CDR1 is WNHNN and CDR2 is SYGVQD (reference sequence). The CDR3 is made up of 14 amino acids. Trimming took off 3 bases at V and 7 bases at J, with 13 bases between the two ends.

V and J are TRBV28 and TRBJ2-5, with D hard to call. The DNA end favors TRBJ2-7, so the J call may be wrong. CDR3 size: 13 residues. Germline CDR1 and CDR2: MDHEN and SYDVKM. The CDR3 bases are TGTGCCAGCACCCTTAGGGCCCGCTACGAGCAGTACTTC. It codes for CASTLRARYEQYF.

The rearrangement joins TRBV5-1 to TRBJ2-5; 7 nucleotides align to TRBD1. The CDR3 has 16 residues. Germline V CDR1 and CDR2: SGHRS, YFSETQ. Trimming removed 0 bases from V and 4 bases from J; junction bases left unmatched: 9. The CDR3 here is CASSLVRQGTGETQYF. The CDR3, as DNA: TGCGCCAGCAGCTTGGTTAGACAGGGTACCGGAGAGACCCAGTACTTC.

This clonotype was recorded a few times. The rearrangement uses TRBV24-1 and TRBJ2-7, with D uncertain. The CDR3 spans 11 residues. Germline lookup yields CDR1 KGHDR and CDR2 SFDVKD. The V end lost 4 bases, the J end lost 6 bases, and 6 bases lay between the germline ends. CDR3 nucleotides: TGTGCCACCAGTGAGGCTTCCGAGCAGTACTTC. Translating it yields CATSEASEQYF.

This sequence joins TRBV7-8 and TRBJ1-5; D might be TRBD1 (6 bases). The CDR3 sequence is 14 residues long. Trimming removed 2 bases at V and 4 bases at J, with 9 bases between. Germline-derived CDR1 and CDR2 are SGHVS and FQNEAQ. The CDR3 is CASSLRGANQPQHF. In nucleotides, the CDR3 is TGTGCCAGCAGCTTAAGGGGGGCAAATCAGCCCCAGCATTTT.